Given below is one T cell receptor beta chain in context. These data come from a study of blood T cell repertoires in COVID-19. Residents of around 24 US areas, aged about 18 to 95 years, made up the participants. Cohort 3 recovery required two negative PCRs, clearance, or symptom resolution. Germline lookup yields CDR1 MNHEY and CDR2 SVGAGI. The CDR3 runs to 15 residues. J gave up 7 bases and V 6 bases, and 13 bases lay outside the gene matches. Methods used by the authors: Using reference gene primer amplification, nucleated cell counts were estimated. Assay: immunoSEQ multiplex PCR; the TCRdb copy retains only in-frame clones and omits some. The V and J calls and clone size are taken from that table; D and trimming were inferred from the DNA. This table holds around 160,000 clones, around 80% found once.

The chain links TRBV6-5 to TRBJ2-7, with TRBD1 matching 9 bases. This sequence originates from a man aged 50 or older who had recovered from COVID-19. The source material was PBMCs or T cells enriched from blood (not recorded which). In DNA, the CDR3 is TGTGCCAGCAGGGCGCCCGGGGACAGGGTAAAAGAGCAGTACTTC. This gives the protein CASRAPGDRVKEQYF.